A selection of T cell receptor beta chains follows, all from one sample in a study of blood T cell repertoires in COVID-19. TCRdb keeps only in-frame clones here, not all; method: immunoSEQ multiplex PCR. The sample lists roughly 160,000 clones; roughly 85% were seen once. The specimen was PBMCs or T cells enriched from blood (not recorded which). The receptors come from a woman in her 70s in a cohort exposed to, infected with or recovered from COVID-19 (not recorded which). CDR3s leave out the opening cysteine and the closing phenylalanine or tryptophan.

cdr3_length j_call v_call cdr3_aa
11 TRBJ1-2 TRBV10-1 ASSERQSYGYT
19 TRBJ2-3 TRBV21-1 ASSLRRARGPSRFISDTQY
13 TRBJ1-4 TRBV15 ATSRETPSREKLF
13 TRBJ2-1 TRBV5-6 ASSFNPSGYNEQF
12 TRBJ2-1 TRBV18 ASSRAVREDEQF
13 TRBJ2-1 TRBV5-1 ASRSTSGGYNEQF
12 TRBJ1-5 TRBV27 ATHPRGLGQPQH
11 TRBJ2-1 TRBV7-3 ASSSGLAGTLV
9 TRBJ2-7 TRBV14 ASSHAYEQY
13 TRBJ2-7 TRBV6-5 ASREDSNLFYEQY
12 TRBJ2-1 TRBV7-3 ASSEIPTYNEQF
14 TRBJ1-6 TRBV27 ASPAGTEPYNSPLH
14 TRBJ2-3 TRBV5-1 ASGRTSGSLTDTQY
17 TRBJ2-3 TRBV18 ASSPQIATSGRATDTQY
10 TRBJ2-1 TRBV12-3/TRBV12-4 ASSFLYNEQF
15 TRBJ2-7 TRBV27 ASSLSAGLAGGYEQY
13 TRBJ2-7 TRBV4-2 ASSQVPSSGGEQY
11 TRBJ1-1 TRBV19 ASSMQGNTEAF
12 TRBJ1-2 TRBV2 ASSGQGAVYGYT